The 5 T cell receptor beta chains listed next were all sequenced from one sample in a study of breast tumors, draining lymph nodes, adjacent tissues. Using its own MiXCR run on the multiplex PCR reads, TCRdb lists one record per CDR3 protein. Of about 150,000 distinct CDR3 sequences in the sample, under 25% are singletons; the top ten hold roughly 2.7%. Samples came from axillary lymph nodes draining the breast cancer. Sequencing was done on a sample of axillary lymph node tissue. These receptors all come from a female donor with breast cancer. Some clones in this sample may be carry-over from other donors' samples.

The chain uses TRBV6-7 and TRBJ2-3; 9 positions agree with TRBD2. TRBV6-7 falls under the ORF class, with uncertain function. Trimming cost V 1 base and J 14 bases; bases outside gene matches: 25. The CDR3 covers 19 residues. The CDR3 reads CASSYLGSVAGVEDRYAYF. The DNA for the CDR3 is TGTGCCAGCAGTTACTTGGGGTCGGTAGCGGGAGTGGAAGACAGGTACGCGTATTTT.

This chain links TRBV4-1 with TRBJ1-5, with 7 bases identical to TRBD1. Losses at the gene ends were 5 bases for V and 6 bases for J; bases not matched to a gene: 10. CDR3 size: 15 residues. Germline V gene sequence: CDR1 MGHRA, CDR2 YSYEKL. CDR3 nucleotides: TGCGCCAGCAGCACACCCGGGACAGCAGGTCAGCCCCAGCATTTT. Amino acid sequence: CASSTPGTAGQPQHF.

A word on this clonotype: This may come from a read error, since a much larger clone is one base off. The chain's CDR3 is CASSVGFTGELSF. The CDR3, as DNA: TGTGCCAGCAGTGTGGGTTTCACCGGGGAGCTGTCTTTT. V gene TRBV6-1 combines with J gene TRBJ2-2, with a possible D match to TRBD2 (5 bases). Germline V gene lookup returns CDR1 MNHNS and CDR2 SASEGT. CDR3 length equals 13 residues.

This clonotype turned up a few times. This rearrangement joins TRBV28 to TRBJ2-5; no definite D call. CDR1 and CDR2 (germline): MDHEN, SYDVKM. The CDR3 contains 13 residues. V lost 8 bases, J lost 5 bases, and 15 bases lay in between. CDR3 nucleotide sequence: TGTGCCAGCGGCCAAGGCGGTTCGGAGACCCAGTACTTC. It specifies CASGQGGSETQYF.

This clonotype was recorded at least ten times. This sequence joins TRBV4-2 and TRBJ2-3; TRBD2 is a possible D gene (6 bases). From germline, CDR1 is LGHNA and CDR2 YNFKEQ. The CDR3 contains 14 residues. V was trimmed by 3 bases and J by 3 bases, leaving 10 bases between them. The CDR3 DNA follows: TGTGCCAGCAGCCAGGGGGACTGGACAGATACGCAGTATTTT. Translating it yields CASSQGDWTDTQYF.